Each of the 29 T cell receptor beta chains below was sequenced from the same sample in a study of regulatory T cells in long-lasting Graves disease. Sequencing libraries for TCR beta were prepared with iRepertoire HTBI primers and Arm-PCR of CDR3 regions. One entry per CDR3 protein results from TCRdb running MiXCR on the multiplex PCR reads. Here the sample spans roughly 380,000 distinct CDR3 sequences, 15% being singletons. Time point described: newly diagnosed GD, antithyroid drugs for less than 3 months. The TCR library was made from RNA extracted from PBMCs. Sequences were derived from peripheral blood mononuclear cells (PBMCs), sampled at new diagnosis, from a patient treated with antithyroid drugs. The receptors stem from a female donor with Graves disease.

Many counts were recorded for this clonotype. J is TRBJ2-5 and V is TRBV7-9; 9 nucleotides line up with TRBD1. Germline values: CDR1 SEHNR, CDR2 FQNEAQ (reference sequence). CDR3 length: 18 residues. Unmatched junction bases numbered 16, after V lost 5 bases and J lost 3 bases. CDR3 sequence (DNA): TGTGCCAGCAGCCGAACAGGGGGCGCGTTTCGTTGGGAAGAGACCCAGTACTTC. It translates to CASSRTGGAFRWEETQYF.

This clonotype was picked up many times. The CDR3 spells CASSLLGAGYTF. CDR3 DNA sequence: TGTGCCAGCAGTTTATTGGGCGCTGGCTACACCTTC. V and J are TRBV12-3 or TRBV12-4 and TRBJ1-2; no firm D call. CDR3 length equals 12 residues. The V end was cut by 2 bases, the J end by 7 bases, with 8 bases between.

This clonotype came up a few times. The gene calls are TRBV7-9 and TRBJ2-3; TRBD2 agrees at 7 bases. Per the germline V gene, CDR1 is SEHNR and CDR2 is FQNEAQ (reference sequence). The V segment lost 2 bases and the J segment 4 bases; nucleotides outside the gene matches: 9. The CDR3 is 16 amino acids. CDR3 nucleotides: TGTGCCAGCAGCTTACGCGGGAGTAGATCTCCAGATACGCAGTATTTT. Protein sequence: CASSLRGSRSPDTQYF.

In this sample, this clonotype turned up a few times. The V call is TRBV27, the J call TRBJ2-5; TRBD2 aligns across 7 bases. The CDR3 is made up of 16 amino acids. The junction had 8 bases not matched to a gene; V was cut back by 1 base and J by 3 bases. From germline, CDR1 is MNHEY and CDR2 SMNVEV (reference sequence). CDR3 residues: CASSLWHGREKETQYF. CDR3 coding DNA: TGTGCCAGCAGTTTATGGCATGGGCGGGAGAAAGAGACCCAGTACTTC.

Ten or more counts support this clonotype. This sequence joins TRBV7-8 and TRBJ1-1; 12 nucleotides line up with TRBD1. The ends lost 4 bases at V and 6 bases at J; junction bases unmatched: 15. This CDR3 spans 18 amino acids. CDR1 and CDR2 from the germline V gene are SGHVS and FQNEAQ. The CDR3 region is CASSSHSGTGGIGAEAFF. CDR3 in DNA: TGTGCCAGCAGCTCCCATTCGGGGACAGGGGGCATAGGGGCTGAAGCTTTCTTT.

This clonotype was seen more than once but under ten times. This chain joins TRBV5-4 and TRBJ2-1; D call uncertain. Germline CDR1 reads SGHNT; CDR2 reads YYREEE (reference sequence). Trimming shortened V by 0 bases and J by 9 bases, and 4 bases separated the two germline ends. The CDR3 consists of 11 residues. DNA of the CDR3: TGTGCCAGCAGCTTGGGAGCTGAGCAGTTCTTC. Protein: CASSLGAEQFF.

Only one count was recorded for this clonotype. V is TRBV27 and J is TRBJ2-7; tentatively, D is TRBD2 (6 bases). V was trimmed by 7 bases and J by 12 bases, leaving 16 bases between them. Per germline, CDR1 MNHEY and CDR2 SMNVEV (reference sequence). The CDR3 has 11 amino acids. CDR3 sequence: CASTPGGALYF. CDR3 sequence (DNA): TGTGCCAGCACCCCCGGGGGTGCGCTGTACTTC.

This chain joins TRBV7-9 and TRBJ2-2; the match to TRBD2 covers 7 bases. Germline-derived CDR1 and CDR2 are SEHNR and FQNEAQ (reference sequence). The V gene end was trimmed by 4 bases and the J gene end by 1 base; junction bases not matched to a gene: 6. The CDR3 is 16 amino acids. CDR3 nucleotides: TGTGCCAGCAGCTCCGCGGGCGGGGGGAACACCGGGGAGCTGTTTTTT. Its translation is CASSSAGGGNTGELFF. The variable domain in full, completed from reference TRBV7-9 and TRBJ2-2, reads DTGVSQNPRHKITKRGQNVTFRCDPISEHNRLYWYRQTLGQGPEFLTYFQNEAQLEKSRLLSDRFSAERPKGSFSTLEIQRTEQGDSAMYLCASSSAGGGNTGELFFGEGSRLTVL.

This clonotype has at least ten counts. This rearrangement joins TRBV7-8 to TRBJ2-1, with D possibly being TRBD2 (6 bases). Looked up from germline, CDR1 is SGHVS and CDR2 is FQNEAQ. The CDR3 is made up of 14 amino acids. V was trimmed by 5 bases and J by 7 bases, leaving 15 bases between them. CDR3 protein: CASSRERAANEQFF. The CDR3 DNA follows: TGTGCCAGCAGCCGTGAGCGGGCTGCTAATGAGCAGTTCTTC.

This clonotype has just a few counts. The chain employs TRBV6-1 and TRBJ1-1, with 7 bases identical to TRBD1. The CDR3 length is 15 residues. V lost 5 bases, J lost 1 base, and 7 bases stayed unmatched. Germline CDR1 reads MNHNS; CDR2 reads SASEGT. The CDR3 DNA follows: TGTGCCAGCAGTCGACGGGACAGTAAGAACACTGAAGCTTTCTTT. This encodes CASSRRDSKNTEAFF.

The V gene is TRBV6-2 or TRBV6-3, the J gene TRBJ1-4; TRBD1 is a possible D gene (5 bases). With 2 bases removed from V and 8 bases from J, the gap between germline ends came to 12 bases. Per germline, CDR1 MNHEY and CDR2 SVGEGT. The CDR3 consists of 14 residues. In DNA, the CDR3 is TGTGCCAGCAGTTACGTCCAGGGTGGGGAAAAACTGTTTTTT. It encodes CASSYVQGGEKLFF.

Many counts were recorded for this clonotype. The chain is built from TRBV6-5 and TRBJ1-3; D gene unclear. The CDR3 has 15 amino acids. The V end lost 0 bases, the J end lost 7 bases, and 13 bases lay between the germline ends. Germline V gene sequence: CDR1 MNHEY, CDR2 SVGAGI. CDR3 loop: CASSYSELPANTIYF. DNA of the CDR3: TGTGCCAGCAGTTACTCGGAGCTCCCGGCCAACACCATATATTTT.

This clonotype was counted ten times or more. The chain links TRBV27 to TRBJ2-4; tentative D call: TRBD2 (5 bases). The length of the CDR3 is 15 residues. Trimming left V 3 bases short and J 1 base short, with 10 bases between. CDR1 and CDR2 (germline): MNHEY, SMNVEV (reference sequence). In nucleotides, the CDR3 is TGTGCCAGCAGTTTCGAGGAGGACGCCAAAAACATTCAGTACTTC. Its translation: CASSFEEDAKNIQYF.

This clonotype was observed at least ten times. This chain connects TRBV20-1 to TRBJ1-1; possible D gene TRBD1, 6 bases. Germline V CDR1 and CDR2: DFQATT, SNEGSKA (reference sequence). V was shortened by 2 bases and J by 2 bases, with 15 bases between the two germline ends. This CDR3 comprises 15 residues. CDR3 region: CSARIPKQGNTEAFF. The CDR3 DNA reads TGCAGTGCTAGAATCCCAAAACAGGGTAACACTGAAGCTTTCTTT.

This clonotype was seen only a few times. The rearrangement links TRBV7-9 to TRBJ1-5, with D tentatively TRBD1 (6 bases). The V end lost 7 bases, the J end lost 6 bases, and 13 bases lay between the germline ends. Germline-derived CDR1 and CDR2 are SEHNR and FQNEAQ (reference sequence). The CDR3 consists of 13 residues. CDR3 amino acids: CASTHEGGQPQHF. In nucleotides, the CDR3 is TGTGCCAGCACCCACGAGGGGGGTCAGCCCCAGCATTTT.

This clonotype showed up many times. The gene calls are TRBV5-1 and TRBJ1-6; possible D gene TRBD1, 6 bases. V was shortened by 4 bases and J by 8 bases, with 22 bases between the two germline ends. CDR1 and CDR2 from the germline V gene are SGHRS and YFSETQ. The CDR3 totals 17 residues. CDR3 region: CASSQGGTGTAYSPLHF. CDR3 coding DNA: TGCGCCAGCAGCCAAGGGGGTACGGGGACGGCTTATTCACCCCTCCACTTT.

This clonotype was detected many times. The chain couples TRBV7-2 to TRBJ2-1; no clear D. The CDR3 is made up of 13 amino acids. Germline V gene sequence: CDR1 SGHTA, CDR2 FQGNSA. Trimming left V 5 bases short and J 6 bases short, with 11 bases between. CDR3 coding DNA: TGTGCCAGCAGCACCTCTGGCTGCAATGAGCAGTTCTTC. Protein sequence: CASSTSGCNEQFF.

This clonotype was picked up many times. The chain employs TRBV6-1 and TRBJ1-2; TRBD1 matches at 8 bases. V dropped 5 bases and J dropped 8; count of bases not matched to a gene: 13. This CDR3 has 15 residues. Germline V lookup: CDR1 MNHNS, CDR2 SASEGT. CDR3 amino acids: CASSNWTGRRSGYTF. In nucleotides, the CDR3 is TGTGCCAGCAGTAATTGGACAGGGAGGAGGAGCGGCTACACCTTC.

This clonotype was counted many times. V usage is TRBV12-5 and J usage is TRBJ2-5; D gene ambiguous. CDR3 length: 14 residues. Germline V gives CDR1 LGHNT, CDR2 FRNRAP. The V end was cut by 0 bases, the J end by 5 bases, with 10 bases between. The CDR3 is CASGLVLPSETQYF. CDR3 DNA: TGTGCTAGTGGTTTGGTACTCCCATCCGAGACCCAGTACTTC.

This clonotype was recorded at least ten times. This chain links TRBV7-9 with TRBJ1-2; D remains unclear. Germline V gene lookup returns CDR1 SEHNR and CDR2 FQNEAQ (reference sequence). Trimming took off 5 bases at V and 4 bases at J, with 17 bases between the two ends. The CDR3 loop spans 15 amino acids. Here the CDR3 DNA reads TGTGCCAGCAGCCCTCCCGGCCTCGCGGGCTATGGCTACACCTTC. Its protein product is CASSPPGLAGYGYTF.

In its sample, this clonotype was seen many times. V gene TRBV2 combines with J gene TRBJ2-1; TRBD1 agrees at 7 bases. The CDR3 runs 12 residues. Trimming removed 6 bases from V and 8 bases from J; junction bases left unmatched: 4. Germline CDR1 is SNHLY and CDR2 is FYNNEI. The CDR3 spells CASRRQGDEQFF. The CDR3 nucleotides are TGTGCCAGCAGAAGACAGGGCGATGAGCAGTTCTTC.

This clonotype has just a few counts. A much larger clone lies a single base off, so this may be a read error. The chain employs TRBV7-3 and TRBJ2-7; 10 nucleotides agree with TRBD2. This CDR3 has 15 amino acids. J was trimmed by 7 bases and V by 2 bases; bases with no gene match: 8. Germline CDR1 SGHTA, CDR2 FQGTGA. The CDR3, as DNA: TGTGCCAGCAGCTTAGTAGCGGGGGGCAAGAATGAGCAGTACTTC. Protein product: CASSLVAGGKNEQYF.

This clonotype was detected many times. This sequence joins TRBV6-1 and TRBJ1-5; D perhaps matches TRBD1 (5 bases). The CDR3 is made up of 15 amino acids. The germline gives CDR1 MNHNS, CDR2 SASEGT. V was trimmed by 4 bases and J by 9 bases, leaving 19 bases between them. The CDR3 DNA sequence: TGTGCCAGCAGTGGGGGCCCTCTTCCCCCCAGGCCCCAGCATTTT. Its translation: CASSGGPLPPRPQHF.

Comment on this clonotype: A much larger clone sits a single nucleotide away, making a read error possible. The chain joins TRBV13 to TRBJ2-4; D is ambiguous. Trimming took 2 bases from V and 2 from J, leaving 16 bases between them. The germline V gene has CDR1 PRHDT and CDR2 FYEKMQ (reference sequence). CDR3 length equals 17 residues. CDR3 region: CASSLRITTRTKNIQYF. The CDR3 DNA is TGTGCCAGCAGCTTAAGGATAACGACACGGACCAAAAACATTCAGTACTTC.

This clonotype was counted many times. The chain employs TRBV3-1 and TRBJ1-1; D is undetermined. This CDR3 is 13 amino acids long. CDR1 is LGHDT, CDR2 YNNKEL, per germline (reference sequence). V lost 0 bases and J lost 4, with 6 bases in between. For the CDR3, the DNA is TGTGCCAGCAGCCAAGATTGGGGCACTGAAGCTTTCTTT. This sequence encodes CASSQDWGTEAFF.

The table lists this clonotype with many counts. The CDR3 here is CASSQGRGVGPPGYTF. The CDR3 region has the DNA TGCGCCAGCAGCCAAGGAAGAGGAGTGGGACCCCCGGGGTACACCTTC. V is TRBV4-3 and J is TRBJ1-2; a possible D gene is TRBD1 (5 bases). The V gene lost 1 base and the J gene lost 11 bases, with 23 bases spanning the gap. The CDR3 loop spans 16 amino acids. CDR1 is LGHNA and CDR2 is YSLEER in the germline V gene.

This clonotype was seen ten or more times. J is TRBJ2-5 and V is TRBV28; D remains unclear. Trimming shortened V by 6 bases and J by 8 bases, and 16 bases separated the two germline ends. The CDR3 runs to 13 residues. Germline V gene sequence: CDR1 MDHEN, CDR2 SYDVKM. CDR3 residues: CASRPRRKITQYF. The CDR3, as DNA: TGTGCCAGCAGGCCACGGCGGAAAATAACCCAGTACTTC.

Many counts were recorded for this clonotype. The chain links TRBV2 to TRBJ2-1; the D is unclear. V was cut by 6 bases and J by 8 bases, with 17 bases left in between. The CDR3 covers 14 residues. Germline loops: CDR1 SNHLY, CDR2 FYNNEI. CDR3 sequence (DNA): TGTGCCAGCAGACGGACGGGCCGTTATGATGAGCAGTTCTTC. Residues: CASRRTGRYDEQFF. Variable domain in full (rest from reference TRBV2 and TRBJ2-1): EPEVTQTPSHQVTQMGQEVILRCVPISNHLYFYWYRQILGQKVEFLVSFYNNEISEKSEIFDDQFSVERPDGSNFTLKIRSTKLEDSAMYFCASRRTGRYDEQFFGPGTRLTVL.

This clonotype showed up many times. This sequence joins TRBV7-2 and TRBJ1-5; weak D call: TRBD1 (5 bases). The V end was cut by 4 bases, the J end by 1 base, with 8 bases between. Germline CDR1 SGHTA, CDR2 FQGNSA. The CDR3 is 14 amino acids. CDR3 loop: CASSSRDSNQPQHF. As DNA, the CDR3 is TGTGCCAGCAGCTCCCGGGACAGCAATCAGCCCCAGCATTTT.